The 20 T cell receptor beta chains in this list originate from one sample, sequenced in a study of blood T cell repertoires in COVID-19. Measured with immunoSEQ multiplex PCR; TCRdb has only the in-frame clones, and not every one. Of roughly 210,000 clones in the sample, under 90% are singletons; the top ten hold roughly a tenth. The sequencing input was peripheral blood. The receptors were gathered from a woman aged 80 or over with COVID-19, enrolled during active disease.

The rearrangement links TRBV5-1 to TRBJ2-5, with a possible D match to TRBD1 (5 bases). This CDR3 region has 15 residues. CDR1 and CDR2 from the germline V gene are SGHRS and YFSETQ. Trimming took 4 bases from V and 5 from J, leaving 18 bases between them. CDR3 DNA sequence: TGCGCCAGCAGCAAGGACGCCTCAAAGGGGGAGACCCAGTACTTC. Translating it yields CASSKDASKGETQYF.

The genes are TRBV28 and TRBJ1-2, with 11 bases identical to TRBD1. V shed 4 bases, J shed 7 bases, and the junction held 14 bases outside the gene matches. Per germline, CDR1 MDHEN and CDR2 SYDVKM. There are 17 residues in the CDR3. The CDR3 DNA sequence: TGTGCCAGCAGTTCCTCAACTATGGACAGGGGGCGGAGTGGCTACACCTTC. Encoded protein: CASSSSTMDRGRSGYTF.

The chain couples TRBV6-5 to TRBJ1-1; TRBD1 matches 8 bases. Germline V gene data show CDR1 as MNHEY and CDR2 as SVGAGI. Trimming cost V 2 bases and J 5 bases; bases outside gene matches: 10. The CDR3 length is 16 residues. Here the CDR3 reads CASSYRAGGDGTEAFF. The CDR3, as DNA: TGTGCCAGCAGTTACAGGGCAGGGGGCGATGGAACTGAAGCTTTCTTT.

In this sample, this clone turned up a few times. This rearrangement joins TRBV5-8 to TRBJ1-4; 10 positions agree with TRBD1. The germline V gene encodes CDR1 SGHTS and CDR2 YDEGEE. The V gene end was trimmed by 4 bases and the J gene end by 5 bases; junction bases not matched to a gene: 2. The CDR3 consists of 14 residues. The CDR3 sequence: CASSRGQGNEKLFF. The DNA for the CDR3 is TGTGCCAGCAGCAGGGGACAGGGGAATGAAAAACTGTTTTTT.

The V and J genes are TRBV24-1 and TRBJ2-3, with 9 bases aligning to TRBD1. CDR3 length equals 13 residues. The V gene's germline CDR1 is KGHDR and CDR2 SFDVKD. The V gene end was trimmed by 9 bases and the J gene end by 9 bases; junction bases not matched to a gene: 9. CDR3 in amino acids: CATSGTGFLTQYF. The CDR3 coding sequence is TGTGCCACCTCCGGGACAGGGTTTTTGACGCAGTATTTT.

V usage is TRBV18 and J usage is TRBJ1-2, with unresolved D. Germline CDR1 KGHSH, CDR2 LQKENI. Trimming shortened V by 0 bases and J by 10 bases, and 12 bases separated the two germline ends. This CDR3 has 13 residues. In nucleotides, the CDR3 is TGTGCCAGCTCACCACCGGCCCAGGCAAACTACACCTTC. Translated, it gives CASSPPAQANYTF.

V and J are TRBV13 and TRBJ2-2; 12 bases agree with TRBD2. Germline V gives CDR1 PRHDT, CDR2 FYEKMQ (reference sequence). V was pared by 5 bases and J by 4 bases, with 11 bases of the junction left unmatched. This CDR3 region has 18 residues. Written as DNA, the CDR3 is TGTGCCAGCAGCCTCCTAGCGGGGGGGCTTCGGGGCACCGGGGAGCTGTTTTTT. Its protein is CASSLLAGGLRGTGELFF.

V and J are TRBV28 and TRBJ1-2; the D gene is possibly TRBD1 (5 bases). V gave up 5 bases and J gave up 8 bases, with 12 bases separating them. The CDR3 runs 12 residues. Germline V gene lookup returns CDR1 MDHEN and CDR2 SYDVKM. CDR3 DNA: TGTGCCAGCAGTCAGGGTCATAAGGGCTACACCTTC. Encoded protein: CASSQGHKGYTF.

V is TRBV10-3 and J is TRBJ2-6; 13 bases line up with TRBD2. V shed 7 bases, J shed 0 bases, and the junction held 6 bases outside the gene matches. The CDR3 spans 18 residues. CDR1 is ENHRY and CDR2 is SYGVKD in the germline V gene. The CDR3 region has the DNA TGTGCCATCACCCCGACTAGCGGGGGGTCCTCTGGGGCCAACGTCCTGACTTTC. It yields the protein CAITPTSGGSSGANVLTF.

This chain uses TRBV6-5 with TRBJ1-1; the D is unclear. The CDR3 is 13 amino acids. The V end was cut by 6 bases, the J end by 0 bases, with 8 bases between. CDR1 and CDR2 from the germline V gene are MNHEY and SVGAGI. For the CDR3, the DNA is TGTGCCAGCAGGGTTACTTTGAACACTGAAGCTTTCTTT. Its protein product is CASRVTLNTEAFF.

CDR3 amino acids: CASSSSGTGTYEQYF. The DNA of the CDR3 is TGTGCCAGCAGTTCCTCCGGGACAGGTACCTACGAGCAGTACTTC. V usage is TRBV28 and J usage is TRBJ2-7; 8 bases line up with TRBD1. In germline, CDR1 is MDHEN, CDR2 SYDVKM. The CDR3 runs 15 residues. After removal of 4 bases from V and 2 bases from J, the junction contained 7 bases not matched to a gene.

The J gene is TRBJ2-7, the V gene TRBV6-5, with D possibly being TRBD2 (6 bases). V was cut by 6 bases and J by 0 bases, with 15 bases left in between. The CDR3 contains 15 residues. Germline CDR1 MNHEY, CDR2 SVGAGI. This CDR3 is CASRPPEGRSYEQYV. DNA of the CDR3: TGTGCCAGCAGGCCCCCGGAGGGGCGCTCCTACGAGCAGTACGTC.

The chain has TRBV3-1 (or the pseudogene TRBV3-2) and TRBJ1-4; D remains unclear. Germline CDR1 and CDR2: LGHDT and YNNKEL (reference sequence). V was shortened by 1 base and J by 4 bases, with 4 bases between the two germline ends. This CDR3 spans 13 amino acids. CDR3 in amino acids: CASSQVYNEKLFF. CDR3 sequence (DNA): TGTGCCAGCAGCCAAGTTTATAATGAAAAACTGTTTTTT.

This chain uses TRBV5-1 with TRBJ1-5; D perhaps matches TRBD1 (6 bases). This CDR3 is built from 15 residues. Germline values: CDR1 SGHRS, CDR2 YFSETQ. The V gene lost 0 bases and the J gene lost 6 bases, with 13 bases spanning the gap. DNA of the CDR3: TGCGCCAGCAGCTTGGGAGGGACAACTCCTCAGCCCCAGCATTTT. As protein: CASSLGGTTPQPQHF.

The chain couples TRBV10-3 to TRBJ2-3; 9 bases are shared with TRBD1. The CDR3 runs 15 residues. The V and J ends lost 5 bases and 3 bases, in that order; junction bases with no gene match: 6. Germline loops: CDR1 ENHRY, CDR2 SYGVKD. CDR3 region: CAISPGQGMTDTQYF. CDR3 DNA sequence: TGTGCCATCAGTCCGGGACAGGGTATGACAGATACGCAGTATTTT.

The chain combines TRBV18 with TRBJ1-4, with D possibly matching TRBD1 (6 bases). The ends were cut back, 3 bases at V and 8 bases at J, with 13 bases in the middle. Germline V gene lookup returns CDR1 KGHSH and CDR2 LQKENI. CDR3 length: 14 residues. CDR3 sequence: CASSPSQTGEKLFF. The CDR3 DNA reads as TGTGCCAGCTCACCGTCCCAAACAGGGGAAAAACTGTTTTTT.

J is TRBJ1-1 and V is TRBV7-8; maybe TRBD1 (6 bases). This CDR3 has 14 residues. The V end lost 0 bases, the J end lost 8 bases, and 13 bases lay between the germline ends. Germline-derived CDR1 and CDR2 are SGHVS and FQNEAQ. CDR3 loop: CASSLAVQRGEAFF. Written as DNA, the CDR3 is TGTGCCAGCAGCTTAGCCGTACAGAGGGGGGAAGCTTTCTTT. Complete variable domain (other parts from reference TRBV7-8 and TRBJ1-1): GAGVSQSPRYKVAKRGQDVALRCDPISGHVSLFWYQQALGQGPEFLTYFQNEAQLDKSGLPSDRFFAERPEGSVSTLKIQRTQQEDSAVYLCASSLAVQRGEAFFGQGTRLTVV.

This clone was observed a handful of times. The CDR3 region has the DNA TGTGCCAGCAGCCCCACCCCAACCAGCTCTGGAAACACCATATATTTT. This encodes CASSPTPTSSGNTIYF. This sequence joins TRBV7-2 and TRBJ1-3; D ambiguous. Trimming left V 5 bases short and J 0 bases short, with 14 bases between. The V gene's germline CDR1 is SGHTA and CDR2 FQGNSA. The CDR3 runs 16 residues.

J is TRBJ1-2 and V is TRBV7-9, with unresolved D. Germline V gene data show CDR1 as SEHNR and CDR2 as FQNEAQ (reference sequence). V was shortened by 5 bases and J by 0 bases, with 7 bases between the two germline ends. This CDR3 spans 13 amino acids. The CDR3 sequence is CASSRGTNYGYTF. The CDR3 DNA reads TGTGCCAGCAGCCGCGGTACTAACTATGGCTACACCTTC.

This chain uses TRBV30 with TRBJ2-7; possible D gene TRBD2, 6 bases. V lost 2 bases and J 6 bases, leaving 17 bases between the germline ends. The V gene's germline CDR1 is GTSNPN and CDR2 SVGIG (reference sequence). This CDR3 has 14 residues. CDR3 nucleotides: TGTGCCTGGAGTCAAGGCGAGGGGAGGCCCGAGCAGTACTTC. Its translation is CAWSQGEGRPEQYF. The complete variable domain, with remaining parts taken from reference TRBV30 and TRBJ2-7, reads SQTIHQWPATLVQPVGSPLSLECTVEGTSNPNLYWYRQAAGRGLQLLFYSVGIGQISSEVPQNLSASRPQDRQFILSSKKLLLSDSGFYLCAWSQGEGRPEQYFGPGTRLTVT.